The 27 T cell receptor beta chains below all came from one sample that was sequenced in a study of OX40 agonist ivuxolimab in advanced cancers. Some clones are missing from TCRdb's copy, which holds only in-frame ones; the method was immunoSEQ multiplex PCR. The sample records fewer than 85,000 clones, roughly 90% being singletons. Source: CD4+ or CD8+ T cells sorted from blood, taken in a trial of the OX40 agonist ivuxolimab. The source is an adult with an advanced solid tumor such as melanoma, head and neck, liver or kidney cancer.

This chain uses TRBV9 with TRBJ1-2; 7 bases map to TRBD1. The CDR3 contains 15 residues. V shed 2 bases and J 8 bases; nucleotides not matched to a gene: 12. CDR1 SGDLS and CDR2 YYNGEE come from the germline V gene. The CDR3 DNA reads TGTGCCAGCAGCGTTACTAGACAGGGCACAGGGGGCTACACCTTC. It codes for CASSVTRQGTGGYTF.

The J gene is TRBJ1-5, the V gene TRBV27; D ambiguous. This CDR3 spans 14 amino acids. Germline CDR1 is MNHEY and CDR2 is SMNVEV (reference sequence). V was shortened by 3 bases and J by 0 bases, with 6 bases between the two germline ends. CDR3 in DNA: TGTGCCAGCAGTTTTTCCGTTAGCAATCAGCCCCAGCATTTT. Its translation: CASSFSVSNQPQHF.

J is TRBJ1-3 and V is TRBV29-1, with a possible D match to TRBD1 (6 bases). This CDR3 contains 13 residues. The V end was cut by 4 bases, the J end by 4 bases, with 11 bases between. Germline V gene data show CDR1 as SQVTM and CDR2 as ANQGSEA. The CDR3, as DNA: TGCAGCGTTGTCGCAGGGGTCGGAAACACCATATATTTT. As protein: CSVVAGVGNTIYF.

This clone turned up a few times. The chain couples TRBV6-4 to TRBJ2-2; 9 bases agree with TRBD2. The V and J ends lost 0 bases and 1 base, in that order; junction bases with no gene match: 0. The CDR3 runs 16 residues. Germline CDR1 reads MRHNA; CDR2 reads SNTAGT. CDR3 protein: CASSDSTSGNTGELFF. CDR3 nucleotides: TGTGCCAGCAGTGACTCGACTAGCGGGAACACCGGGGAGCTGTTTTTT.

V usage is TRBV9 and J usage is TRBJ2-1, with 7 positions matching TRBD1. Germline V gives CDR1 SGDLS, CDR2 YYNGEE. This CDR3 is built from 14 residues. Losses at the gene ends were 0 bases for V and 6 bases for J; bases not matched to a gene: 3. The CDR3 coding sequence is TGTGCCAGCAGCGTAGGGACAGGCCTCAATGAGCAGTTCTTC. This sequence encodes CASSVGTGLNEQFF.

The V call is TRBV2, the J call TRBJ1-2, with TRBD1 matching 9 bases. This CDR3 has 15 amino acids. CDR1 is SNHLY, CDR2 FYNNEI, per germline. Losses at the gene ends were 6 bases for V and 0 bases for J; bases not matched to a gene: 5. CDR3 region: CASRDRGGANYGYTF. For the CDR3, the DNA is TGTGCCAGCAGGGACAGGGGAGGTGCTAACTATGGCTACACCTTC.

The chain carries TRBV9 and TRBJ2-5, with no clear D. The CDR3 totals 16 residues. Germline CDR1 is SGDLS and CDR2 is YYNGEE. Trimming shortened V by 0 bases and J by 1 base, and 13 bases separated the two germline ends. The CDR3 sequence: CASSVGRFGPQETQYF. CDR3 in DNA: TGTGCCAGCAGCGTAGGACGCTTCGGACCCCAAGAGACCCAGTACTTC.

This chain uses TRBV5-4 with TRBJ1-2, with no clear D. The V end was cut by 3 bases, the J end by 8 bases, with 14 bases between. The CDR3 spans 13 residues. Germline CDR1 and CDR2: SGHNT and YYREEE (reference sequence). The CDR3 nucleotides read TGTGCCAGCAGCTCCGTCCCCGCAGCGGGCTACACCTTC. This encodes CASSSVPAAGYTF.

The CDR3 region is CAWSPSGGGETQYF. CDR3 nucleotides: TGTGCCTGGAGTCCCTCCGGCGGGGGCGAGACCCAGTACTTC. The rearrangement uses TRBV30 and TRBJ2-5; D perhaps matches TRBD2 (7 bases). Germline V gene data show CDR1 as GTSNPN and CDR2 as SVGIG (reference sequence). The CDR3 has 14 amino acids. The V and J ends lost 2 bases and 5 bases respectively, with 15 bases between them.

CDR3 DNA sequence: TGTGCCAGCAGCGCCCCACAGGGGGCTGGAACAGATACGCAGTATTTT. Its protein is CASSAPQGAGTDTQYF. This rearrangement joins TRBV9 to TRBJ2-3; 9 bases line up with TRBD1. Unmatched junction bases numbered 8, after V lost 3 bases and J lost 3 bases. This CDR3 contains 16 residues. The germline gives CDR1 SGDLS, CDR2 YYNGEE.

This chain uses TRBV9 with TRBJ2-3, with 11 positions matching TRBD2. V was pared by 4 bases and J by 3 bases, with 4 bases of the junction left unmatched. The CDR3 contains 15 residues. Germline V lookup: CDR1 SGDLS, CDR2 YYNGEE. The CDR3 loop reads CASSPGTSGTDTQYF. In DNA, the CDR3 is TGTGCCAGCAGCCCCGGGACTAGCGGTACAGATACGCAGTATTTT.

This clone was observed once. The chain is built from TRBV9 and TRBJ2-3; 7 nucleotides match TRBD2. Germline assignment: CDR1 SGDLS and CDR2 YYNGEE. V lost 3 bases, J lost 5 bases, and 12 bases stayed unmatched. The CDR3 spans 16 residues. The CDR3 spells CASSEQRGGSLDTQYF. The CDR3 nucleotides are TGTGCCAGCAGCGAGCAGCGGGGTGGTTCATTAGATACGCAGTATTTT.

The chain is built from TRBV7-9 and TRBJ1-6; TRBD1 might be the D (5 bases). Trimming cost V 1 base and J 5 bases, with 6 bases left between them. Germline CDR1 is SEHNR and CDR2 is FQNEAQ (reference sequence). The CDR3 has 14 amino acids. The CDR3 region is CASSLGGDNSPLHF. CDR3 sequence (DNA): TGTGCCAGCAGCTTAGGGGGGGATAATTCACCCCTCCACTTT.

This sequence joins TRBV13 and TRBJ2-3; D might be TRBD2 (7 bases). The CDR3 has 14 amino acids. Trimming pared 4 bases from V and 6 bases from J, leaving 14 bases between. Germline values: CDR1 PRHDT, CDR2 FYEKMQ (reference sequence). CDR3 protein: CASSSRGARDTQYF. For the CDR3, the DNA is TGTGCCAGCAGCTCCCGGGGGGCTAGGGATACGCAGTATTTT.

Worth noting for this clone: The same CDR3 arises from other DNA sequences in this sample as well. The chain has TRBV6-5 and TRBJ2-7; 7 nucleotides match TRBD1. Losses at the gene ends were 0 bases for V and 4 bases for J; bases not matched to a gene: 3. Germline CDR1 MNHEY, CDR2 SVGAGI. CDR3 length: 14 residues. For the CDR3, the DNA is TGTGCCAGCAGTTACTCTACAGGGGAGTACGAGCAGTACTTC. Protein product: CASSYSTGEYEQYF.

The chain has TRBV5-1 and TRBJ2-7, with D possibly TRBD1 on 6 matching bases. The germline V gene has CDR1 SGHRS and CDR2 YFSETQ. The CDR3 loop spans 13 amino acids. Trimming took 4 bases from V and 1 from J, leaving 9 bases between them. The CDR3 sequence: CASSLTGSYEQYF. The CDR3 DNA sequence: TGCGCCAGCAGCCTTACAGGGTCCTACGAGCAGTACTTC.

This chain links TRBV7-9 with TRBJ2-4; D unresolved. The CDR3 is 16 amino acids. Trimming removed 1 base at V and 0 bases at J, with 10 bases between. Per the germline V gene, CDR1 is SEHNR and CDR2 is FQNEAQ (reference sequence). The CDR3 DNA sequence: TGTGCCAGCAGCTTAGGAAGGGCCCAAGCCAAAAACATTCAGTACTTC. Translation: CASSLGRAQAKNIQYF.

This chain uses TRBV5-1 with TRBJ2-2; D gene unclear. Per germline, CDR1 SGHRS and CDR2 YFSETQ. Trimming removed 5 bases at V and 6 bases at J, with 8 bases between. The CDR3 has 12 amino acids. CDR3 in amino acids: CASRLGSGELFF. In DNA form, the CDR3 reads TGCGCCAGCAGATTAGGATCCGGGGAGCTGTTTTTT.

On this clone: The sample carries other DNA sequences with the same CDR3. CDR3 in amino acids: CASSYSGMNTEAFF. The CDR3 DNA sequence: TGTGCCAGCAGTTACTCCGGGATGAACACTGAAGCTTTCTTT. This rearrangement joins TRBV6-6 to TRBJ1-1; D ambiguous. Germline CDR1 MNHNY, CDR2 SVGAGI (reference sequence). V lost 0 bases and J lost 0, with 5 bases in between. This CDR3 has 14 amino acids.

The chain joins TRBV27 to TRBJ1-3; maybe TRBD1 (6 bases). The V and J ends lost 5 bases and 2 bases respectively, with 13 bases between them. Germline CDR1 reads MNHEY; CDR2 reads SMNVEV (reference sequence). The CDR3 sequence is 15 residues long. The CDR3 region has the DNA TGTGCCAGCAGTATGGACAGTAACACTGGAAACACCATATATTTT. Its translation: CASSMDSNTGNTIYF.

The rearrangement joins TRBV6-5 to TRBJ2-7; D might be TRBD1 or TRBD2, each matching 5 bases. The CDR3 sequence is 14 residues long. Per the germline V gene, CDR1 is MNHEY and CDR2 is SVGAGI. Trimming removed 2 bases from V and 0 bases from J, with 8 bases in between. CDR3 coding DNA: TGTGCCAGCAGTTACGAGGGGAGCTCCTACGAGCAGTACTTC. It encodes CASSYEGSSYEQYF.

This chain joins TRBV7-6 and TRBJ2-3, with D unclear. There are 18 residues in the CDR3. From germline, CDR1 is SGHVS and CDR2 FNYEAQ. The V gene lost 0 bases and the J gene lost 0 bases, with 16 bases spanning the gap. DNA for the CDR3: TGTGCCAGCAGCTTAGCCCTCCAGTCCCATTCTAGCACAGATACGCAGTATTTT. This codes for CASSLALQSHSSTDTQYF.

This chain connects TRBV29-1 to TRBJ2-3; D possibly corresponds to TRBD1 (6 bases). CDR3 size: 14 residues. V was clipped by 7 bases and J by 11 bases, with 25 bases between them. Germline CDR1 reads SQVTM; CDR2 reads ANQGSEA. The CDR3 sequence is CSARGLDHRYGQYF. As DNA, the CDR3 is TGCAGCGCTAGGGGGTTGGACCACAGATACGGGCAGTATTTT.

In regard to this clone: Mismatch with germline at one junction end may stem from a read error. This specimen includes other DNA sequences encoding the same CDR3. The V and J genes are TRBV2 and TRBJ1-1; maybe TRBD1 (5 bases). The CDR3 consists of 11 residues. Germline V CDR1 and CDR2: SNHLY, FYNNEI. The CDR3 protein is CASAGVTEAFF. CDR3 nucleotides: TGTGCCTCCGCGGGGGTTACTGAAGCCTTCTTT.

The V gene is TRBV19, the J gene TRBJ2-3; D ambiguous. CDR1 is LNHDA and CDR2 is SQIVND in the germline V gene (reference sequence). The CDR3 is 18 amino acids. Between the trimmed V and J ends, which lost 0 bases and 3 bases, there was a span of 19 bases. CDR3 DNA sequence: TGTGCCAGTAGTATAGATAAGATTAGTCAGGTAGGGACAGATACGCAGTATTTT. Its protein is CASSIDKISQVGTDTQYF.

CDR3 in DNA: TGTGCCAGCAGCTTGGCGGGGGGCCCTTTTGCTAGCACAGATACGCAGTATTTT. It codes for CASSLAGGPFASTDTQYF. The gene calls are TRBV7-2 and TRBJ2-3; 8 bases are a match to TRBD2. The germline gives CDR1 SGHTA, CDR2 FQGNSA. V lost 3 bases, J lost 0 bases, and 11 bases stayed unmatched. This CDR3 is 18 amino acids long.

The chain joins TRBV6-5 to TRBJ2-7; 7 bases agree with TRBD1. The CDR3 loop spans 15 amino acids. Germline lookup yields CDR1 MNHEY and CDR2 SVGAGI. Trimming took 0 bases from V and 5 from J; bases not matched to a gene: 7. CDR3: CASSYSGTVYDEQYF. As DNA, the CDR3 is TGTGCCAGCAGTTACTCGGGGACAGTCTACGACGAGCAGTACTTC.